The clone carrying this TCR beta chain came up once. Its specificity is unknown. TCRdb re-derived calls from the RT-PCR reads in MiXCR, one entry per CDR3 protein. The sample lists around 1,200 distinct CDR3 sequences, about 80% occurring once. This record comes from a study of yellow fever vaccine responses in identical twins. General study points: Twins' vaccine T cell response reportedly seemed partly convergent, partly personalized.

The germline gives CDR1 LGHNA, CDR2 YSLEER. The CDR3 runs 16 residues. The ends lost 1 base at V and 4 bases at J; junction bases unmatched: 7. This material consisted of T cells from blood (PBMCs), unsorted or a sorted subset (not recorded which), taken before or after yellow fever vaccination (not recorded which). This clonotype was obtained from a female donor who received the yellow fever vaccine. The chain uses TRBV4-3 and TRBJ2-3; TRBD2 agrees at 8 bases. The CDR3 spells CASSQAGAGGADTQYF. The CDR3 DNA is TGCGCCAGCAGCCAAGCTGGTGCCGGGGGGGCAGATACGCAGTATTTT.